This T cell receptor beta chain was recorded in a study of cytomegalovirus exposure and HLA in healthy donors. Findings and caveats of the study: Most TCR sequences showed up rarely, but some public TCRs showed up in many donors. Reports described diagnosis of cytomegalovirus status by the classifier as highly specific and sensitive. As confirmed in vitro, a few CMV-associated chains were specific for CMV antigens. Researchers counted 180 or so TCR beta chains as cytomegalovirus-associated.

Details on this clone: Its antigen is undetermined.

This table comes from immunoSEQ multiplex PCR, and its TCRdb copy is limited to in-frame clones, with some not included. The table has about 130,000 clones, 88% seen once. The TCR was taken from a man aged 30-40 years in good health and CMV-seronegative. The sample consisted of PBMCs.

CDR3 bases: TGTGCCAGCAGTTACTACGGGGGACAAGAGACCCAGTACTTC. It translates to CASSYYGGQETQYF. The V call is TRBV6-5, the J call TRBJ2-5, with D tentatively TRBD2 (6 bases). V was pared by 1 base and J by 2 bases, with 8 bases between. Looked up from germline, CDR1 is MNHEY and CDR2 is SVGAGI. This CDR3 contains 14 residues.